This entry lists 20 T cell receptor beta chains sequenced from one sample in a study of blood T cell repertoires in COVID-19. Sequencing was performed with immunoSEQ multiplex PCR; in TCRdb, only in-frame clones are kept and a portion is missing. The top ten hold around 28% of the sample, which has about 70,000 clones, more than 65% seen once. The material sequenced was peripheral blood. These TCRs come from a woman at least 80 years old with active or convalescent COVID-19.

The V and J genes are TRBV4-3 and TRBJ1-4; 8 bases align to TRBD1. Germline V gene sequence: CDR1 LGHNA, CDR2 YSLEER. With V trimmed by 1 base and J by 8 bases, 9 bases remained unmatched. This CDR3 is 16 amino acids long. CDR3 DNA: TGCGCCAGCAGCCAAGGATTAAACAGGGGGGGGGAAAAACTGTTTTTT. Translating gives CASSQGLNRGGEKLFF.

The CDR3 loop is CASSRGGFETGELFF. The CDR3 DNA follows: TGTGCCAGCAGCCGCGGGGGTTTTGAGACCGGGGAGCTGTTTTTT. The V and J genes are TRBV6-6 and TRBJ2-2, with 7 bases fitting TRBD2. The CDR3 is 15 amino acids. The germline CDR1 and CDR2 sequences are MNHNY and SVGAGI (reference sequence). After removal of 6 bases from V and 5 bases from J, the junction contained 9 bases not matched to a gene.

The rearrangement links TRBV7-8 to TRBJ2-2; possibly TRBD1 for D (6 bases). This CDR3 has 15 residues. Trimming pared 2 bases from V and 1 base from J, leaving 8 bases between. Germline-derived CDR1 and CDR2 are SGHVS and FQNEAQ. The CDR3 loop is CASSLIQGNTGELFF. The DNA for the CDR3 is TGTGCCAGCAGCTTAATACAGGGGAACACCGGGGAGCTGTTTTTT.

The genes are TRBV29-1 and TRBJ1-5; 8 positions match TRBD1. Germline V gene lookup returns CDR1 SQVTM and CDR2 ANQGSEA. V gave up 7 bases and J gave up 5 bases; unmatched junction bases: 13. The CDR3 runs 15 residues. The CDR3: CSATTTGGSDQPQHF. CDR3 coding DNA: TGCAGCGCTACAACCACAGGGGGATCTGATCAGCCCCAGCATTTT.

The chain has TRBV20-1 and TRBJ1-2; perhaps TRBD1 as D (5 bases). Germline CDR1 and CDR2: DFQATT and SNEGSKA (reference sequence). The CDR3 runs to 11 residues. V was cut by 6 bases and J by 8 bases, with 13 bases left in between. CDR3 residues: CSAVWTSGYTF. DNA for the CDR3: TGCAGTGCCGTCTGGACATCAGGCTACACCTTC.

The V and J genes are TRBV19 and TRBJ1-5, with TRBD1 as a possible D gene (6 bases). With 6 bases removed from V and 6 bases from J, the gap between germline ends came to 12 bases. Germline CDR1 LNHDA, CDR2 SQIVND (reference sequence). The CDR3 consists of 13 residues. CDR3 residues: CASRQQGSQPQHF. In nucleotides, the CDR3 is TGTGCCAGTAGGCAACAGGGATCTCAGCCCCAGCATTTT.

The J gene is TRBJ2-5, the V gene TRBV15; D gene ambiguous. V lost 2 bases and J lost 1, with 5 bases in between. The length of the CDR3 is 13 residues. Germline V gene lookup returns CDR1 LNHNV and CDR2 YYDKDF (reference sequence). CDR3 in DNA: TGTGCCACCAGCAGATCTAGCCAAGAGACCCAGTACTTC. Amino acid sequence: CATSRSSQETQYF. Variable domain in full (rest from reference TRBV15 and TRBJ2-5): DAMVIQNPRYQVTQFGKPVTLSCSQTLNHNVMYWYQQKSSQAPKLLFHYYDKDFNNEADTPDNFQSRRPNTSFCFLDIRSPGLGDTAMYLCATSRSSQETQYFGPGTRLLVL.

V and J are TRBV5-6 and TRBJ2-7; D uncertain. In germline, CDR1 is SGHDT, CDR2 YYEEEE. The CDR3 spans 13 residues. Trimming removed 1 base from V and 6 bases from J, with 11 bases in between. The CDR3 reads CASSLYGSLEQYF. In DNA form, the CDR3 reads TGTGCCAGCAGCTTGTATGGTAGCCTCGAGCAGTACTTC.

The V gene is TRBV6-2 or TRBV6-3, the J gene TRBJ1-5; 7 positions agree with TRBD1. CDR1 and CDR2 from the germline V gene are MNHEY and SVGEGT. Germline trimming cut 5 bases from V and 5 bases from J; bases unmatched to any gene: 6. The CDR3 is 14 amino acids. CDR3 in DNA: TGTGCCAGCAGTGCATACAGGGGTGATCAGCCCCAGCATTTT. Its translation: CASSAYRGDQPQHF.

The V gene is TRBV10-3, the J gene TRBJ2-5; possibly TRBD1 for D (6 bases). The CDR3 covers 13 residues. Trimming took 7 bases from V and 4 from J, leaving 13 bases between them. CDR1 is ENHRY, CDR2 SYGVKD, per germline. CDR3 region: CAITDRTSETQYF. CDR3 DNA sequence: TGTGCCATCACTGACAGGACTTCAGAGACCCAGTACTTC.

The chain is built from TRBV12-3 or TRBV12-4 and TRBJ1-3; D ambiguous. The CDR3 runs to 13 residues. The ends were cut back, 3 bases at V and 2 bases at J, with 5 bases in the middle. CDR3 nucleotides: TGTGCCAGCAGTTTGCGTCCTGGAAACACCATATATTTT. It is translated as CASSLRPGNTIYF.

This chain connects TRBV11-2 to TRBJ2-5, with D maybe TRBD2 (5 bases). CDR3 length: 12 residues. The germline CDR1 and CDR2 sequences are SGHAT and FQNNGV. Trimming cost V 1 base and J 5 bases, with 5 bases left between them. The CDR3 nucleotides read TGTGCCAGCAGCTTAGCGGGGGAGACCCAGTACTTC. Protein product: CASSLAGETQYF.

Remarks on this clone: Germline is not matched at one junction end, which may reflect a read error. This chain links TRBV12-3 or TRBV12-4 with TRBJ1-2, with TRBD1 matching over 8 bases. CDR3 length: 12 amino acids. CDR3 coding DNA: TGTGCCAGCAGTCCGAGGGACAGGAAATCCCGCTTC. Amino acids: CASSPRDRKSRF.

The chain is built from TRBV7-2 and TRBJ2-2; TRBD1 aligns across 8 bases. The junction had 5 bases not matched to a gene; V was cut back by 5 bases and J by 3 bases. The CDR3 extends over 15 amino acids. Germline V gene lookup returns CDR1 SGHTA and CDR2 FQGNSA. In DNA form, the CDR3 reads TGTGCCAGCAGCCCGGACAGGGTGTACACCGGGGAGCTGTTTTTT. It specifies CASSPDRVYTGELFF.

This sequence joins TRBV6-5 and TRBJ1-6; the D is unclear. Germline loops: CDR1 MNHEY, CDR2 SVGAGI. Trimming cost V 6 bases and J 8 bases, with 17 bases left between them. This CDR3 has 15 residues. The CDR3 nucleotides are TGTGCCAGCAGACCCCATAAGCGGGTGGATTCACCCCTCCACTTT. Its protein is CASRPHKRVDSPLHF.

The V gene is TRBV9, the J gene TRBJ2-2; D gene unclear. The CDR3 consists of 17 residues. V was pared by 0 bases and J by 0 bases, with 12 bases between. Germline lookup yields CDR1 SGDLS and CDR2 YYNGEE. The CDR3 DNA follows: TGTGCCAGCAGCGTAGGTAACGCGGTTGCGAACACCGGGGAGCTGTTTTTT. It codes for CASSVGNAVANTGELFF. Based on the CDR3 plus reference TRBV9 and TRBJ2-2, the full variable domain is DSGVTQTPKHLITATGQRVTLRCSPRSGDLSVYWYQQSLDQGLQFLIQYYNGEERAKGNILERFSAQQFPDLHSELNLSSLELGDSALYFCASSVGNAVANTGELFFGEGSRLTVL.

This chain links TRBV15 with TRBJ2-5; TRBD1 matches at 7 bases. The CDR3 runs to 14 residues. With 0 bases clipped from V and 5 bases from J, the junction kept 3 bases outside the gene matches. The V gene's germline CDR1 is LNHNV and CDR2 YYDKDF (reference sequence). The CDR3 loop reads CATSRDRQGETQYF. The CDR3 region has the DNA TGTGCCACCAGCAGAGACCGACAGGGCGAGACCCAGTACTTC.

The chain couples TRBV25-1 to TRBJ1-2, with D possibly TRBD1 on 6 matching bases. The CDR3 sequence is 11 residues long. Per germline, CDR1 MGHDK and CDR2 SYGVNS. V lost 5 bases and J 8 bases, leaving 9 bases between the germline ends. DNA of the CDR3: TGTGCCAGCAGTCTTGGGGGCGGCTACACCTTC. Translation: CASSLGGGYTF.

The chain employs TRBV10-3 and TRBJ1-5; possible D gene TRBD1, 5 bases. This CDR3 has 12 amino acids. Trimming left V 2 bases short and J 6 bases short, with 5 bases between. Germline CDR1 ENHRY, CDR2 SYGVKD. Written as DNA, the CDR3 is TGTGCCATCAGTGAGGGGGCTCAGCCCCAGCATTTT. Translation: CAISEGAQPQHF.

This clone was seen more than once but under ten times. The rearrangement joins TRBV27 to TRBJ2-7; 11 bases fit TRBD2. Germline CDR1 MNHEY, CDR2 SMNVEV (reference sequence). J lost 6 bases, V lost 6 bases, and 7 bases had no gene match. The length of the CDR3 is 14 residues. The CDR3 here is CASRVAGGLLEQYF. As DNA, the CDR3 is TGTGCCAGCAGGGTAGCGGGGGGGCTGCTCGAGCAGTACTTC.